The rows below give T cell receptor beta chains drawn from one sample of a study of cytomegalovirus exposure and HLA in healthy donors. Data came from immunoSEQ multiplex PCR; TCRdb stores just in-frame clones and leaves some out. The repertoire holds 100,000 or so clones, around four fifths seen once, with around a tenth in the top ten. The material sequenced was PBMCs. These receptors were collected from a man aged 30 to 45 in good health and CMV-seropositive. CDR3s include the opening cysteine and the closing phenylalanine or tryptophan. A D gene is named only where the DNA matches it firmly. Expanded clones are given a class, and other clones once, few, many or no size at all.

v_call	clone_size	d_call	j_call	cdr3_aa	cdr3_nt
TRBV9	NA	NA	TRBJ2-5	CASSVGTTPSWETQYF	TGTGCCAGCAGCGTAGGGACTACCCCTTCCTGGGAGACCCAGTACTTC
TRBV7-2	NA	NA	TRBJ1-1	CASSSDRGNTEAFF	TGTGCCAGCAGCTCGGATAGGGGGAACACTGAAGCTTTCTTT
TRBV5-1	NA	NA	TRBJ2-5	CASSLEWGTAGAYQETQYF	TGCGCCAGCAGCTTGGAGTGGGGGACGGCGGGGGCGTACCAAGAGACCCAGTACTTC
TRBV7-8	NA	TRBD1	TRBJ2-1	CASGLVQGLTGNEQFF	TGTGCCAGCGGCTTAGTACAGGGGCTGACTGGAAATGAGCAGTTCTTC
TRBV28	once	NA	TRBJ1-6	CASSFRASPLHF	TGTGCCAGCAGCTTCAGGGCATCACCCCTCCACTTT
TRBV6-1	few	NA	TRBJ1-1	CASRAGAEAFF	TGTGCCAGCAGAGCCGGGGCTGAAGCTTTCTTT
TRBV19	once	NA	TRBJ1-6	CASTTSSRGEPNSPLHF	TGTGCCAGTACCACCTCATCCCGGGGGGAGCCAAATTCACCCCTCCACTTT
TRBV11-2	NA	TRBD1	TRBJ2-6	CASSRTGNGANVLTF	TGTGCCAGCAGCCGGACAGGGAACGGGGCCAACGTCCTGACTTTC
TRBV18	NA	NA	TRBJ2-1	CASSDRLVVNGDEQFF	TGTGCCAGCTCAGACCGACTAGTCGTCAATGGGGATGAGCAGTTCTTC
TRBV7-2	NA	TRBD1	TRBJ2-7	CASSLIGTGAAGYEQYF	TGTGCCAGCAGCTTAATCGGGACAGGGGCCGCGGGTTACGAGCAGTACTTC
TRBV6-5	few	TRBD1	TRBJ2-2	CASSLQGTGELFF	TGTGCCAGCAGTCTACAGGGGACCGGGGAGCTGTTTTTT
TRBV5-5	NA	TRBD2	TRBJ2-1	CASSFGPGGGPENEQFF	TGTGCCAGCAGCTTTGGGCCGGGCGGGGGGCCCGAGAATGAGCAGTTCTTC
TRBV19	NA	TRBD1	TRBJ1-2	CASSIQTGFSGYTF	TGTGCCAGTAGTATTCAGACAGGGTTCAGTGGCTACACCTTC
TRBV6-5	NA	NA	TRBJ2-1	CASKLAGFSYNEQFF	TGTGCCAGCAAATTGGCAGGGTTCTCCTACAATGAGCAGTTCTTC
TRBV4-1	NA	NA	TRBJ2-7	CASSQEMRSSYEQYF	TGCGCCAGCAGCCAAGAGATGAGGAGCTCCTACGAGCAGTACTTC
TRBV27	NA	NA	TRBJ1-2	CASSLQGQGGYTF	TGTGCCAGCAGTTTACAGGGTCAAGGTGGCTACACCTTC
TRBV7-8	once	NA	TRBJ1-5	CASSKTDNQPQHF	TGTGCCAGCAGCAAGACAGACAATCAGCCCCAGCATTTT
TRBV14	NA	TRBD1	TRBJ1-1	CASGPGTGLNTEAFF	TGTGCCAGCGGTCCCGGGACAGGCCTGAACACTGAAGCTTTCTTT
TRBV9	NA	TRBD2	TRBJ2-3	CASSVVLAGHTDTQYF	TGTGCCAGCAGCGTAGTCCTAGCGGGGCACACAGATACGCAGTATTTT
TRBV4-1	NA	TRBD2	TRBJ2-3	CASSLSGGVRYTDTQYF	TGCGCCAGCAGCCTTAGCGGGGGGGTCCGCTACACAGATACGCAGTATTTT
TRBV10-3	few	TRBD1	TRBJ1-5	CAISVQGDQPQHF	TGTGCCATCAGTGTACAGGGGGATCAGCCCCAGCATTTT
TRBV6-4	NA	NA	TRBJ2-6	CASSDDSSGANVLTF	TGTGCCAGCAGTGACGACAGCTCTGGGGCCAACGTCCTGACTTTC
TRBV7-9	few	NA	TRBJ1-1	CASSSSNTEAFF	TGTGCCAGCAGCTCGTCGAACACTGAAGCTTTCTTT
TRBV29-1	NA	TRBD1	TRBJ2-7	CSVEGADRGPGGYEQYF	TGCAGCGTTGAGGGTGCGGACAGGGGACCCGGGGGTTACGAGCAGTACTTC
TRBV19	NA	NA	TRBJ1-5	CASSMGRGGNQPQHF	TGTGCCAGTAGTATGGGCAGGGGAGGCAATCAGCCCCAGCATTTT
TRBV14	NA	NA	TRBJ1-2	CASSQDGGPSNYGYTF	TGTGCCAGCAGCCAAGATGGAGGCCCAAGCAACTATGGCTACACCTTC
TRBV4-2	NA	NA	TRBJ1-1	CASSQVEGLQGFF	TGTGCCAGCAGCCAAGTCGAAGGCCTCCAGGGTTTCTTT
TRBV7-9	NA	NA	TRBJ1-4	CASSRQISNEKLFF	TGTGCCAGCAGCAGACAGATCTCTAATGAAAAACTGTTTTTT
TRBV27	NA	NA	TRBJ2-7	CASSLRPSGSREQYF	TGTGCCAGCAGTTTACGTCCTAGTGGTTCCCGCGAGCAGTACTTC
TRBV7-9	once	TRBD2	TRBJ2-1	CASSFVPSGYNEQFF	TGTGCCAGCAGCTTTGTTCCTAGCGGGTACAATGAGCAGTTCTTC
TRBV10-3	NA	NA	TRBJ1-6	CAISPSGNSPLHF	TGTGCCATCAGTCCTTCGGGGAATTCACCCCTCCACTTT
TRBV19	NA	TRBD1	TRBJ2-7	CASSPGDSTYEQYF	TGTGCCAGTAGTCCCGGGGACAGCACCTACGAGCAGTACTTC
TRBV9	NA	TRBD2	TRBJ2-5	CASNEAGGQETQYF	TGTGCCAGCAACGAGGCGGGGGGACAAGAGACCCAGTACTTC
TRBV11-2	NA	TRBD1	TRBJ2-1	CASSPDRGMVDNEQFF	TGTGCCAGCAGCCCCGACAGGGGTATGGTGGACAATGAGCAGTTCTTC
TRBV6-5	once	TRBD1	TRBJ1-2	CASSYSPGQPGGYTF	TGTGCCAGCAGTTACTCCCCGGGACAGCCGGGGGGCTACACCTTC
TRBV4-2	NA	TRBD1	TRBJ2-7	CASSQELGTGVPYEQYF	TGTGCCAGCAGCCAAGAATTGGGGACAGGCGTGCCCTACGAGCAGTACTTC
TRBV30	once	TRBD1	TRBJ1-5	CAWTGGHGGNQPQHF	TGTGCCTGGACAGGGGGCCATGGGGGCAATCAGCCCCAGCATTTT